The 20 T cell receptor beta chains listed next were all sequenced from one sample in a study of HIV-infected children after antiretroviral therapy interruption. Treatment given: PENTA 11 planned treatment interruption arm or continuous ART arm. Unique molecular identifiers were included in an RNA-based 3' RACE TCR library. From the 3' RACE reads, TCRdb called clonotypes with MiXCR, one entry per CDR3 protein. The table has 40,000 to 50,000 distinct CDR3 sequences, 3.5% to 5% seen once. Sequences were derived from CD45RA+ CD4+ T cells from PBMCs, pooled from several time points, sampled from a donor given antiretroviral therapy, either interrupted or continuous. Indicated subset: naive CD4+ CD45RA+ CD45RO- T cells. These receptor sequences come from a pool of human donors with HIV.

This clonotype was seen many times. The rearrangement uses TRBV5-1 and TRBJ2-1; D perhaps matches TRBD2 (5 bases). Germline V gives CDR1 SGHRS, CDR2 YFSETQ. V was pared by 0 bases and J by 10 bases, with 8 bases between. The CDR3 has 12 amino acids. For the CDR3, the DNA is TGCGCCAGCAGCTTGGCCGGGGTAGAGCAGTTCTTC. Its translation is CASSLAGVEQFF.

The table lists this clonotype with many counts. V usage is TRBV4-2 and J usage is TRBJ1-5, with D possibly TRBD1 on 6 matching bases. Germline loops: CDR1 LGHNA, CDR2 YNFKEQ. V was trimmed by 4 bases and J by 5 bases, leaving 18 bases between them. The CDR3 is 16 residues long. The CDR3 region has the DNA TGTGCCAGCAGCCCCGGACGGGGGCGCTTCGATCAGCCCCAGCATTTT. Protein: CASSPGRGRFDQPQHF.

At least ten counts were recorded for this clonotype. This rearrangement joins TRBV20-1 to TRBJ2-2, with 8 bases lining up with TRBD1. The CDR3 length is 14 residues. Germline-derived CDR1 and CDR2 are DFQATT and SNEGSKA (reference sequence). V was clipped by 6 bases and J by 4 bases; unmatched bases: 7. The CDR3 region is CSARRGPVTGELFF. CDR3 nucleotide sequence: TGCAGTGCCCGCAGGGGGCCGGTCACCGGGGAGCTGTTTTTT.

This clonotype was recorded many times. V is TRBV20-1 and J is TRBJ2-3; a weak D match, TRBD2 (6 bases). V shed 3 bases and J shed 2 bases, with 9 bases lying between them. This CDR3 region has 13 residues. CDR1 and CDR2 (germline): DFQATT, SNEGSKA (reference sequence). DNA for the CDR3: TGCAGTGCTAGGCGGGGTAACACAGATACGCAGTATTTT. Protein: CSARRGNTDTQYF.

This clonotype was counted ten times or more. V gene TRBV20-1 combines with J gene TRBJ2-1; 9 bases align to TRBD1. Germline V gene data show CDR1 as DFQATT and CDR2 as SNEGSKA (reference sequence). The CDR3 contains 13 residues. V shed 5 bases and J 4 bases; nucleotides not matched to a gene: 3. The CDR3 loop reads CSALGQGYNEQFF. In nucleotides, the CDR3 is TGCAGTGCTTTGGGACAGGGTTACAATGAGCAGTTCTTC.

There are many counts of this clonotype. The chain combines TRBV2 with TRBJ2-1, with TRBD1 matching over 8 bases. CDR3 size: 12 residues. The germline V gene has CDR1 SNHLY and CDR2 FYNNEI. V dropped 7 bases and J dropped 8; count of bases not matched to a gene: 4. Here the CDR3 reads CASTGQAYEQFF. The DNA for the CDR3 is TGTGCCAGCACGGGACAGGCTTATGAGCAGTTCTTC.

In this sample, this clonotype turned up many times. The chain carries TRBV19 and TRBJ2-2; D ambiguous. Trimming pared 4 bases from V and 6 bases from J, leaving 6 bases between. Germline-derived CDR1 and CDR2 are LNHDA and SQIVND (reference sequence). The CDR3 is made up of 12 amino acids. The chain's CDR3 is CASSTGAGELFF. The CDR3 nucleotides read TGTGCCAGTAGTACCGGAGCCGGGGAGCTGTTTTTT. Full variable domain (missing parts from reference TRBV19 and TRBJ2-2): DGGITQSPKYLFRKEGQNVTLSCEQNLNHDAMYWYRQDPGQGLRLIYYSQIVNDFQKGDIAEGYSVSREKKESFPLTVTSAQKNPTAFYLCASSTGAGELFFGEGSRLTVL.

This clonotype came up a few times. This chain links TRBV12-3 or TRBV12-4 with TRBJ1-2, with TRBD1 matching over 9 bases. This CDR3 is built from 15 residues. The V segment lost 2 bases and the J segment 4 bases; nucleotides outside the gene matches: 5. The CDR3 nucleotides are TGTGCCAGCAGTTTAACCGCGACAGGGGGCTATGGCTACACCTTC. Translating gives CASSLTATGGYGYTF.

This rearrangement joins TRBV6-5 to TRBJ1-1, with D possibly TRBD1 on 6 matching bases. CDR1 is MNHEY, CDR2 SVGAGI, per germline. CDR3 length: 14 residues. The germline V and J ends were trimmed by 2 bases and 5 bases, with 12 bases remaining between them. DNA of the CDR3: TGTGCCAGCAGTTACCGTGGGGGCCCAACTGAAGCTTTCTTT. Its translation: CASSYRGGPTEAFF.

The chain carries TRBV12-5 and TRBJ2-2; D call uncertain. The CDR3 sequence is 12 residues long. V was clipped by 4 bases and J by 1 base, with 1 base between them. Germline V gives CDR1 LGHNT, CDR2 FRNRAP. The CDR3 nucleotides are TGTGCTAGTGGTTGGAACACCGGGGAGCTGTTTTTT. It encodes CASGWNTGELFF.

The chain carries TRBV6-1 and TRBJ1-1; the D gene is possibly TRBD1 (5 bases). CDR1 MNHNS and CDR2 SASEGT come from the germline V gene. The CDR3 runs to 13 residues. V lost 7 bases, J lost 6 bases, and 15 bases lay in between. The CDR3 DNA is TGTGCCAGCAATCAACTGGGGACCGCTGAAGCTTTCTTT. Its translation: CASNQLGTAEAFF.

This clonotype was observed at least ten times. The genes are TRBV19 and TRBJ1-2; D is possibly TRBD1 (5 bases). Germline CDR1 reads LNHDA; CDR2 reads SQIVND (reference sequence). V was trimmed by 5 bases and J by 1 base, leaving 14 bases between them. The length of the CDR3 is 15 residues. The CDR3 reads CASSSRQGGNYGYTF. The CDR3 nucleotides read TGTGCCAGTAGTTCACGGCAGGGCGGTAACTATGGCTACACCTTC.

The sample holds many counts of this clonotype. J is TRBJ1-1 and V is TRBV19; D is possibly TRBD1 (5 bases). V shed 7 bases and J shed 0 bases, with 12 bases lying between them. The CDR3 contains 14 residues. Germline CDR1 is LNHDA and CDR2 is SQIVND (reference sequence). CDR3 bases: TGTGCCAGTAAGCAGGGCCAGATGAACACTGAAGCTTTCTTT. Protein: CASKQGQMNTEAFF.

In this sample, this clonotype turned up many times. The V gene is TRBV11-2, the J gene TRBJ2-7; 7 nucleotides line up with TRBD1. Germline V gives CDR1 SGHAT, CDR2 FQNNGV. J gave up 5 bases and V 6 bases, and 1 base lay outside the gene matches. CDR3 length equals 11 residues. The CDR3 is CASRQGDEQYF. The CDR3 DNA sequence: TGTGCCAGCAGGCAGGGGGACGAGCAGTACTTC.

This clonotype has a handful of counts. The rearrangement joins TRBV19 to TRBJ1-2, with no clear D. This CDR3 contains 12 residues. The V and J ends lost 6 bases and 0 bases respectively, with 5 bases between them. Germline V gene lookup returns CDR1 LNHDA and CDR2 SQIVND (reference sequence). CDR3 DNA: TGTGCCAGTAGCGACCCTAACTATGGCTACACCTTC. This codes for CASSDPNYGYTF.

In this sample, this clonotype turned up many times. The rearrangement joins TRBV10-1 to TRBJ2-5; D remains ambiguous. Germline CDR1 and CDR2: WNHNN and SYGVQD (reference sequence). V gave up 2 bases and J gave up 4 bases, with 8 bases separating them. This CDR3 contains 13 residues. CDR3 sequence: CASSEEVRETQYF. DNA for the CDR3: TGCGCCAGCAGTGAGGAGGTCCGAGAGACCCAGTACTTC.

This clonotype was observed at least ten times. The J gene is TRBJ2-5, the V gene TRBV19; perhaps D is TRBD1 or TRBD2 (5 bases each). Between the trimmed V and J ends, which lost 4 bases and 1 base, there was a span of 16 bases. The CDR3 is made up of 16 amino acids. In germline, CDR1 is LNHDA, CDR2 SQIVND (reference sequence). This chain's CDR3 is CASSKSLGAIQETQYF. CDR3 in DNA: TGTGCCAGTAGTAAGTCCCTCGGGGCCATCCAAGAGACCCAGTACTTC.

This clonotype has just a few counts. The DNA of the CDR3 is TGTGCCTGTCAGCCGGGACAGGGCATCCTAGAAACTGAAGCTTTCTTT. Translating it yields CACQPGQGILETEAFF. The V call is TRBV30, the J call TRBJ1-1; 9 bases match TRBD1. Trimming took 6 bases from V and 5 from J; bases not matched to a gene: 16. Looked up from germline, CDR1 is GTSNPN and CDR2 is SVGIG (reference sequence). CDR3 size: 16 residues.

The gene calls are TRBV2 and TRBJ2-7, with 7 nucleotides matching TRBD2. Germline CDR1 reads SNHLY; CDR2 reads FYNNEI. Germline trimming cut 1 base from V and 5 bases from J; bases unmatched to any gene: 11. The CDR3 is 16 residues long. CDR3 in DNA: TGTGCCAGCAGTGAAGTGAACCCTGGGAGGGTAGACGAGCAGTACTTC. Its protein product is CASSEVNPGRVDEQYF.

This sequence joins TRBV25-1 and TRBJ1-5; D is unclear. The germline CDR1 and CDR2 sequences are MGHDK and SYGVNS. CDR3 length: 14 residues. V lost 2 bases and J lost 1, with 6 bases in between. For the CDR3, the DNA is TGTGCCAGCAGTGAAAGTCAGAGCAATCAGCCCCAGCATTTT. This translates into CASSESQSNQPQHF.